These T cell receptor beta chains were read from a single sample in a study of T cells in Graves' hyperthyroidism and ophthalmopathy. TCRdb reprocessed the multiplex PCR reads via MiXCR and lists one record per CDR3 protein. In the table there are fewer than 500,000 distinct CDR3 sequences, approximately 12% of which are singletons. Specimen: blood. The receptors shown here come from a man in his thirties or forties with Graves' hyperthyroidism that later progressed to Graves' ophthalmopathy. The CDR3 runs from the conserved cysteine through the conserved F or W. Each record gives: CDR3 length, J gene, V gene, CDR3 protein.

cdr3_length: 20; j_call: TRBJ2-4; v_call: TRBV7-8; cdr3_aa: CASSFSRDRVMGVTKNIQYF
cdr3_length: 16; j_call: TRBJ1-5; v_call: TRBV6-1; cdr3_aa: CASSPFFAGFGQPQHF
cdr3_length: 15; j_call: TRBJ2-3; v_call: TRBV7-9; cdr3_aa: CASSFRQGRTDTQYF
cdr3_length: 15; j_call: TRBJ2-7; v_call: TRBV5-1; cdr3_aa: CASSRRDRGSYEQYF
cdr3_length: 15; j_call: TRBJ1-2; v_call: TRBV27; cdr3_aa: CASSFLQDVNYGYTF
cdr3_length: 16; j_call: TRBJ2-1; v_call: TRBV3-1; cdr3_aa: CASSQEQGDGMDEQFF
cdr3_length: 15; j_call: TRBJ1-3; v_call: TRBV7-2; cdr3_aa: CASSRDGLSGNTIYF
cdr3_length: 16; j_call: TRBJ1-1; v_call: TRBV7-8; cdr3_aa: CASSQPGWGRGTEAFF
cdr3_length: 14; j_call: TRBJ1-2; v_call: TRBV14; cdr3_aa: CASSQEWGDYGYTF
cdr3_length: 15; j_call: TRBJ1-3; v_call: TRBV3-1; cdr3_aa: CASSQGAGYGNTIYF
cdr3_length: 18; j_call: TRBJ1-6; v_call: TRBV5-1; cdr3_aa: CASSLMVASPTYNSPLHF
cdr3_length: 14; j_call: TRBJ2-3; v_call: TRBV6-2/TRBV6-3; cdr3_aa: CASSYSVGTDTQYF
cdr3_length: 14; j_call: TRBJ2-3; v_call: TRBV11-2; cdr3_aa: CASSLVRGTDTQYF
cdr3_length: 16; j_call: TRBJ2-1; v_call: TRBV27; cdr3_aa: CASSLLGLARHNEQFF
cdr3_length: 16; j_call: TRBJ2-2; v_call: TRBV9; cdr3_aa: CASSPTGGFNTGELFF
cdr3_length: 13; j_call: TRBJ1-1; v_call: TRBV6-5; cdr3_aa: CASSYSKGTEAFF
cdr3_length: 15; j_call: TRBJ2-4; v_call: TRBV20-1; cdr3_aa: CSARTGGRAKNIQYF
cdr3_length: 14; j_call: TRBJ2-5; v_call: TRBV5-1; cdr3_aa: CASSRDSFQETQYF
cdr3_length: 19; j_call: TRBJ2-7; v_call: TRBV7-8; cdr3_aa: CASSSTAGLAGDKGYEQYF
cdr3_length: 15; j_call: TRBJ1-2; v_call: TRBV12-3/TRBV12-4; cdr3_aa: CASSLGAGGAWGYTF
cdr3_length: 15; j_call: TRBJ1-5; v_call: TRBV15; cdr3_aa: CATSNRDLGNQPQHF
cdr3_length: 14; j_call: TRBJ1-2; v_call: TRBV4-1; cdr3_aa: CASSLKTGYYGYTF
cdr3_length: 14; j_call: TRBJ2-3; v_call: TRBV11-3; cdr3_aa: CASSLLGYTDTQYF
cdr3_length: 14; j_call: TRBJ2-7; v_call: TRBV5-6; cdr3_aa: CASSSAGLSYEQYF
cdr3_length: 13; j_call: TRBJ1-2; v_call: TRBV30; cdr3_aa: CAWSPRRNYGYTF
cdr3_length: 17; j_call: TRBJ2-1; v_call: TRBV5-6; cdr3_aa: CASSYSLGGGSYNEQFF
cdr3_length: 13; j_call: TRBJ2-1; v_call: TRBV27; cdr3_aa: CASSFKGGTEQFF
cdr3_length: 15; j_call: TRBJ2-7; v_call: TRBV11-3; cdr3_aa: CASSSRGRSSYEQYF
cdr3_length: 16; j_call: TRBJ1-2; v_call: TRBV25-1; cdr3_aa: CASADSGTGYLYGYTF
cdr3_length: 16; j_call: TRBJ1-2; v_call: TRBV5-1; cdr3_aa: CASSLMPGQSNYGYTF
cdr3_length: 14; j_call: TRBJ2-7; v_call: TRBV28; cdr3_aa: CASLGEVSSYEQYF
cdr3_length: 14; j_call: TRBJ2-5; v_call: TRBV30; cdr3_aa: CAWSVPRLAETQYF
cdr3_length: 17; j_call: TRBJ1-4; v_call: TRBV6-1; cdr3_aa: CASSDRAPTATNEKLFF
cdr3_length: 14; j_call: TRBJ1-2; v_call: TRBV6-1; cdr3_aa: CASSEQPVGYGYTF
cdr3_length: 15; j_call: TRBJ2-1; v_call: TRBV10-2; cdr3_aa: CASSEPQRGNNEQFF
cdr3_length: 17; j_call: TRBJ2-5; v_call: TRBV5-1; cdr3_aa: CASSLAGAGWGEETQYF
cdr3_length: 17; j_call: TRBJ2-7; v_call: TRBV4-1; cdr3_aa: CASSQGPRGPVSYEQYF
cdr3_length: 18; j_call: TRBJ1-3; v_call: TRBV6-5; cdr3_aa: CASSYGHPGPLSGNTIYF
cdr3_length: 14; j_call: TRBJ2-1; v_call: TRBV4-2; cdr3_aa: CASSQPQGLNEQFF
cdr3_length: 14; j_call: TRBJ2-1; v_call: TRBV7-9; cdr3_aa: CASSKLAGKYEQFF
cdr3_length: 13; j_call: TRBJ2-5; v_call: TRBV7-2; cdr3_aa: CASSRGHPETQYF
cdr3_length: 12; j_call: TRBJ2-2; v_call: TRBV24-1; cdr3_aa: CATRRNTGELFF
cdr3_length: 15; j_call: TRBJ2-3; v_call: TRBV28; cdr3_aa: CASSTLAGGVDTQYF
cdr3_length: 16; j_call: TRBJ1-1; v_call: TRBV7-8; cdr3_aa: CASSSGQGALPTEAFF
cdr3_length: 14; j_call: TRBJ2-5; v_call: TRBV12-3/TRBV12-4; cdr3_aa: CASSLTDREETQYF
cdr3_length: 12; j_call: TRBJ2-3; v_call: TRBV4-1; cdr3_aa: CASSQGWDTQYF
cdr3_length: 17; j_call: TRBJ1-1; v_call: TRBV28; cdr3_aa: CASSFGTGGDFSTEAFF
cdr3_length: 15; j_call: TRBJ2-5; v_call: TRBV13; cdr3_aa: CASSTRDRVSETQYF
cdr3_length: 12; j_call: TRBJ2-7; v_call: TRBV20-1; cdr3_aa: CSARSSNYEQYF
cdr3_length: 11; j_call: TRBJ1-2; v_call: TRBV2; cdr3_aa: CASSETRGYTF
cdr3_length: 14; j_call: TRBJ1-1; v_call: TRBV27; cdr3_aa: CASGRKGQGAEAFF
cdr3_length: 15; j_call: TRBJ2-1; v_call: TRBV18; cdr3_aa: CASSPRQGVGNEQFF
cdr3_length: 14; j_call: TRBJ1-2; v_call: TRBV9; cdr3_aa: CASSVGDAPYGYTF
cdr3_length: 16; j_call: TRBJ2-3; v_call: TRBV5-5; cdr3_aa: CASSEPGLGVTDTQYF
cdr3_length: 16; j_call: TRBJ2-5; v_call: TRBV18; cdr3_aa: CASSPRASEYQETQYF
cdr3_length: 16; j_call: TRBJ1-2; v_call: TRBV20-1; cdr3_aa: CSAHHRGRGLTYGYTF
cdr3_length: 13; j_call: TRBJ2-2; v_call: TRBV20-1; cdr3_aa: CSARETNVGELFF
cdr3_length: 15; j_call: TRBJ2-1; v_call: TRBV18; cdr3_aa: CASSLGLPVYNEQFF
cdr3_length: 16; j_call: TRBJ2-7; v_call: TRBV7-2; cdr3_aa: CASSINSGGDSYEQYF
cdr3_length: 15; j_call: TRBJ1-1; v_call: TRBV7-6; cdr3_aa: CASSLEGGGRTEAFF